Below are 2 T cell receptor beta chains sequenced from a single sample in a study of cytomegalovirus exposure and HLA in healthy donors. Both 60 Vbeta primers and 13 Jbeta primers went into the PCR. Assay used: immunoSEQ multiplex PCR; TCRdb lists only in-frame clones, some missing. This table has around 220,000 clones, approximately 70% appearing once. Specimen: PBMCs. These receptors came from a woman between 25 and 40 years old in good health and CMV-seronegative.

The CDR3 loop reads CASSETGDTRKYF. CDR3 nucleotide sequence: TGTGCCAGCAGTGAGACAGGGGATACGAGGAAGTACTTC. J is TRBJ2-7 and V is TRBV2, with TRBD1 identical over 8 bases. This CDR3 has 13 residues. J was trimmed by 11 bases and V by 3 bases; bases with no gene match: 9. Germline V CDR1 and CDR2: SNHLY, FYNNEI.

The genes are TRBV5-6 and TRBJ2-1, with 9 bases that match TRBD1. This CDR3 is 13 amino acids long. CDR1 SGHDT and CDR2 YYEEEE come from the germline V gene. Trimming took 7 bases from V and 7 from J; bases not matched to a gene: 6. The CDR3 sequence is CASGFGTGNEQFF. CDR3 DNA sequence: TGTGCCAGCGGGTTTGGGACAGGGAATGAGCAGTTCTTC.